The 2 T cell receptor beta chains presented below share a single source sample, sequenced in a study of technical replicates of blood from a handful of donors. TCRdb's table, derived via immunoSEQ multiplex PCR, lists solely in-frame clones and lacks some. This sample has 40,000 to 55,000 clones, with approximately 94% found just once. Sequenced: T cells isolated from PBMCs. Receptors originate from a human donor in good health.

The gene calls are TRBV19 and TRBJ1-2; 10 bases are shared with TRBD1. V lost 3 bases and J lost 6; bases outside the gene matches: 7. Germline V gene data show CDR1 as LNHDA and CDR2 as SQIVND (reference sequence). The CDR3 is made up of 15 amino acids. The CDR3 DNA sequence: TGTGCCAGTAGTATTACCGGGACAGGGGTAAATGGCTACACCTTC. This encodes CASSITGTGVNGYTF. Combining the CDR3 with reference TRBV19 and TRBJ1-2 gives the whole variable domain DGGITQSPKYLFRKEGQNVTLSCEQNLNHDAMYWYRQDPGQGLRLIYYSQIVNDFQKGDIAEGYSVSREKKESFPLTVTSAQKNPTAFYLCASSITGTGVNGYTFGSGTRLTVV.

In DNA, the CDR3 is TGTGCCAGCAGTTTCGACAGGGGTAATGAAAAACTGTTTTTT. It codes for CASSFDRGNEKLFF. The V gene is TRBV27, the J gene TRBJ1-4; TRBD1 matches 8 bases. The CDR3 runs to 14 residues. V lost 3 bases to trimming and J lost 4 bases; unmatched junction nucleotides: 1. The germline gives CDR1 MNHEY, CDR2 SMNVEV (reference sequence).